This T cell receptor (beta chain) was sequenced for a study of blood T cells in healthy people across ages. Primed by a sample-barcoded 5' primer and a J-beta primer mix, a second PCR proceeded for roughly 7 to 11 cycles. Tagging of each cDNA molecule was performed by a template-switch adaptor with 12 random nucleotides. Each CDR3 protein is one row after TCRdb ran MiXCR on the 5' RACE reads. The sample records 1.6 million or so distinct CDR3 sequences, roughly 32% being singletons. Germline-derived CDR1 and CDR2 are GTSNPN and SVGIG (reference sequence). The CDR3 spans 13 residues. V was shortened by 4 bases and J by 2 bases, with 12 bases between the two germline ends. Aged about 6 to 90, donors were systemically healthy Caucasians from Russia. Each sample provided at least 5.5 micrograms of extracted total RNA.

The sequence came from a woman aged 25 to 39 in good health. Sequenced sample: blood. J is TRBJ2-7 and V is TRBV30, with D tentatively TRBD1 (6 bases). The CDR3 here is CAWNWGLTYEQYF. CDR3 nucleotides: TGTGCCTGGAACTGGGGGCTAACCTACGAGCAGTACTTC.